These 10 T cell receptor beta chains were sequenced from one sample in a study of monozygotic twins with inflammatory bowel disease. Each CDR3 protein gets one entry in TCRdb, which reprocessed the 5' RACE reads and gives no DNA. This sample's table has approximately 400,000 distinct CDR3 sequences. Sequenced sample: blood. The receptors were sampled from a human donor with ulcerative colitis or Crohn's disease, or a healthy co-twin of an affected twin (not recorded which).

V usage is TRBV10-3 and J usage is TRBJ2-1; TCRdb gives TRBD2 as the D gene, but with no DNA this cannot be confirmed. Germline values: CDR1 ENHRY, CDR2 SYGVKD. The CDR3 loop spans 19 amino acids. The CDR3 sequence is CAISGRLAGGPSLNSEQFF.

CDR3 sequence reads: CASSLRATGNQPQHF. The chain couples TRBV12-3 or TRBV12-4 to TRBJ1-5. The CDR3 totals 15 residues.

The chain employs TRBV3-1 and TRBJ2-7; TCRdb indicates TRBD1, and absent DNA this call remains unverified. Germline assignment: CDR1 LGHDT and CDR2 YNNKEL (reference sequence). The length of the CDR3 is 14 residues. The CDR3 region is CASSRVDNSYEQYF.

V is TRBV14 and J is TRBJ2-7. The CDR3 covers 14 residues. CDR1 is SGHDN and CDR2 is FVKESK in the germline V gene. CDR3 sequence reads: CASSQVSGAYEQYF.

The chain uses TRBV5-1 and TRBJ1-2; TCRdb indicates TRBD1, and absent DNA this call remains unverified. This CDR3 is 13 amino acids long. CDR1 is SGHRS, CDR2 YFSETQ, per germline. The CDR3 region is CASQTDRGYGYTF. Full variable domain (remainder filled in from reference TRBV5-1 and TRBJ1-2): KAGVTQTPRYLIKTRGQQVTLSCSPISGHRSVSWYQQTPGQGLQFLFEYFSETQRNKGNFPGRFSGRQFSNSRSEMNVSTLELGDSALYLCASQTDRGYGYTFGSGTRLTVV.

The V call is TRBV28, the J call TRBJ2-7; the D call of TRBD1 rests on TCRdb alone, since no DNA is present to check it. The CDR3 extends over 13 amino acids. Germline V gene data show CDR1 as MDHEN and CDR2 as SYDVKM. CDR3 sequence: CASRRTVSYEQYF.

The rearrangement uses TRBV12-3 or TRBV12-4 and TRBJ2-1; the D gene TCRdb calls, TRBD1, cannot be checked with no DNA. This CDR3 is built from 16 residues. Here the CDR3 reads CASTPLLTGGRNEQFF.

The chain links TRBV12-3 or TRBV12-4 to TRBJ1-3. The CDR3 runs to 13 residues. CDR3 protein: CASTHISGNTIYF.

The chain uses TRBV12-3 or TRBV12-4 and TRBJ2-4; as DNA is missing, the TRBD1 call by TCRdb cannot be tested. The CDR3 totals 16 residues. The CDR3 spells CASRTGQGRAKNIQYF.

The chain recombines TRBV20-1 with TRBJ2-5; TCRdb selects TRBD2, and the lack of DNA leaves this call unchecked. CDR3 length: 15 amino acids. Germline assignment: CDR1 DFQATT and CDR2 SNEGSKA (reference sequence). CDR3 in amino acids: CSARAGSGSTQTQYF.